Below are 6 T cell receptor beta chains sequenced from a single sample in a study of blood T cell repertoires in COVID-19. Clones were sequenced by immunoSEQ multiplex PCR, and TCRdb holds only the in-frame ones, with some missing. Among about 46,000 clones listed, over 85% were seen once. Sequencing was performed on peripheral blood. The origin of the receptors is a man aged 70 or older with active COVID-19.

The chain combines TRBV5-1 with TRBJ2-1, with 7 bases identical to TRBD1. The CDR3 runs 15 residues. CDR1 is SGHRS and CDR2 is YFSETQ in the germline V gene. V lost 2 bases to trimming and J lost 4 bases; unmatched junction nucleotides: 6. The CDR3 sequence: CASSLTGQSYNEQFF. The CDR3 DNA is TGCGCCAGCAGCTTAACGGGACAGAGTTACAATGAGCAGTTCTTC.

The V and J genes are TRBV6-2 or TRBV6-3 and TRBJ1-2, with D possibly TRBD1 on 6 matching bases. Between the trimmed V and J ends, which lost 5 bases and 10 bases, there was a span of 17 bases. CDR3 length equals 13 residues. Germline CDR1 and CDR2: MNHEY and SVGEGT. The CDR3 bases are TGTGCCAGCAGTCCCACCGGGGGGGCAGTCTACACCTTC. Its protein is CASSPTGGAVYTF.

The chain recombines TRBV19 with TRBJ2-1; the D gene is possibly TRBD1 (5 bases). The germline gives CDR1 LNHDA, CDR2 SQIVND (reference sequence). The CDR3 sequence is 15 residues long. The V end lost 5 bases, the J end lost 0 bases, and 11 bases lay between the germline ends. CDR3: CASSLDSSSYNEQFF. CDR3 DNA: TGTGCCAGTAGTCTTGACAGTAGCTCCTACAATGAGCAGTTCTTC.

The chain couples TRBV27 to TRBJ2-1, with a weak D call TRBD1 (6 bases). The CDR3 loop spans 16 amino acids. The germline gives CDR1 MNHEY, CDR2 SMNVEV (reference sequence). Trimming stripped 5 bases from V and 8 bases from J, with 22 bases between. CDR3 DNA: TGTGCCAGCAGTCCCCAAGCGAGGGGGATGAGTGATGAGCAGTTCTTC. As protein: CASSPQARGMSDEQFF.

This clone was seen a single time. The CDR3: CATSDSANRGPPWELFF. CDR3 bases: TGTGCCACCAGTGATTCGGCGAACAGGGGGCCCCCCTGGGAGCTGTTTTTT. The chain employs TRBV24-1 and TRBJ2-2; 9 nucleotides align to TRBD1. Per the germline V gene, CDR1 is KGHDR and CDR2 is SFDVKD. After removal of 2 bases from V and 9 bases from J, the junction contained 12 bases not matched to a gene. The length of the CDR3 is 17 residues.

The CDR3 reads CASSREQGAINTEAFF. The CDR3 region has the DNA TGTGCCAGCTCACGGGAACAGGGGGCAATAAACACTGAAGCTTTCTTT. The chain is built from TRBV18 and TRBJ1-1; 9 nucleotides align to TRBD1. This CDR3 is 16 amino acids long. Germline V gene lookup returns CDR1 KGHSH and CDR2 LQKENI. V shed 4 bases, J shed 2 bases, and the junction held 8 bases outside the gene matches.